These T cell receptor beta chains were read from a single sample in a study of blood T cells in healthy people across ages. TCRdb reanalysed the 5' RACE reads using MiXCR and keeps one entry per CDR3 protein. The sample contains hundreds of thousands of distinct CDR3 sequences, about 45% of which appear only once. The specimen sequenced was blood. The receptors originated from a man older than 75 in good health. The CDR3 runs from the conserved cysteine through the conserved F or W. The D gene is left open where the match is weak. Part of the rows lack a size; the others show once, few, many or a class for expanded clones.

clone size: few; J gene: TRBJ2-2; D gene: TRBD1; V gene: TRBV24-1; CDR3 DNA: TGTGCCACCTTGGGACAGGGGGGTGCCGGGGAGCTGTTTTTT; CDR3 protein: CATLGQGGAGELFF
clone size: few; J gene: TRBJ2-5; D gene: TRBD2; V gene: TRBV4-2; CDR3 DNA: TGTGCCAGCAGCCAAGAGCCGGGAGGTCAAGAGACCCAGTACTTC; CDR3 protein: CASSQEPGGQETQYF
clone size: .; J gene: TRBJ1-1; D gene: TRBD1; V gene: TRBV20-1; CDR3 DNA: TGCAGTGCTAGCCGGGACAGGGGGTTGCGGACTGAAGCTTTCTTT; CDR3 protein: CSASRDRGLRTEAFF
clone size: .; J gene: TRBJ2-7; D gene: TRBD2; V gene: TRBV20-1; CDR3 DNA: TGCGGTGCTAGATTAGACAGGGTCGGGACTAGCGGCTACGAGCAGTACTTC; CDR3 protein: CGARLDRVGTSGYEQYF
clone size: .; J gene: TRBJ2-7; D gene: .; V gene: TRBV5-4; CDR3 DNA: TGTGCCAGCAGCTTGGCGATCGCGGTAGCGGCCCCGTCTGGCGAGCAGTACTTC; CDR3 protein: CASSLAIAVAAPSGEQYF
clone size: .; J gene: TRBJ2-3; D gene: TRBD2; V gene: TRBV7-2; CDR3 DNA: TGTGCCAGCAGCTTACCTACGGCGGGAGGGCTGTTTGGGCAGTATTTT; CDR3 protein: CASSLPTAGGLFGQYF
clone size: few; J gene: TRBJ2-7; D gene: .; V gene: TRBV6-5; CDR3 DNA: TGTGCCAGCAGGGGGGGAAGCTCCTACAATGAGCAGTACTTC; CDR3 protein: CASRGGSSYNEQYF
clone size: .; J gene: TRBJ2-7; D gene: TRBD1; V gene: TRBV5-1; CDR3 DNA: TGCGCCAGCGGCTTCCGGGACAGTTCCTACGAGCAGTACTTC; CDR3 protein: CASGFRDSSYEQYF
clone size: few; J gene: TRBJ2-3; D gene: TRBD2; V gene: TRBV11-1; CDR3 DNA: TGTGCCAGCAGCTTTATTGGGAGGGAGCAGTATTTT; CDR3 protein: CASSFIGREQYF
clone size: .; J gene: TRBJ1-2; D gene: TRBD1; V gene: TRBV29-1; CDR3 DNA: TGCAGCGTCGAGCGGACAGGGGAATACTATGGCTACACCTTC; CDR3 protein: CSVERTGEYYGYTF
clone size: few; J gene: TRBJ2-7; D gene: .; V gene: TRBV7-6; CDR3 DNA: TGTGCCAGCAGCTCCCTTGGGGATACCTACGAGCAGTACTTC; CDR3 protein: CASSSLGDTYEQYF
clone size: .; J gene: TRBJ2-1; D gene: .; V gene: TRBV7-2; CDR3 DNA: TGTGCCAGCAGCTTAGCGCAAGTTGCGGGACCTAACAATGAGCAGTTCTTC; CDR3 protein: CASSLAQVAGPNNEQFF
clone size: .; J gene: TRBJ2-2; D gene: .; V gene: TRBV25-1; CDR3 DNA: TGTGCCAGCAGTGAATCTACAGTTAACACCGGGGAGCTGTTTTTT; CDR3 protein: CASSESTVNTGELFF
clone size: .; J gene: TRBJ1-2; D gene: .; V gene: TRBV7-2; CDR3 DNA: TGTGCCAGCGGCCCGGAGCAGGGGTATGGCTACACCTTC; CDR3 protein: CASGPEQGYGYTF
clone size: .; J gene: TRBJ2-1; D gene: TRBD2; V gene: TRBV29-1; CDR3 DNA: TGCAGCGTTGGATGTAGGCTAGCGGGAGCCAATGAGCAGTTCTTC; CDR3 protein: CSVGCRLAGANEQFF
clone size: few; J gene: TRBJ2-7; D gene: TRBD2; V gene: TRBV10-3; CDR3 DNA: TGTGCCATCAGTGCAGCAGGGCTAGCGGGCAACGAGCAGTACTTC; CDR3 protein: CAISAAGLAGNEQYF